This TCR beta chain was sequenced in a study of blood T cell repertoires in COVID-19. In the study overall: Nucleic acid was either cDNA or gDNA, and it came from T cells, B-cell-depleted T cells, or PBMCs.

Between the trimmed V and J ends, which lost 6 bases and 8 bases, there was a span of 14 bases. This CDR3 region has 13 residues. Germline loops: CDR1 SNHLY, CDR2 FYNNEI. Original processing methods: Counts of nucleated cells, estimated from reference gene primer amplification, were obtained. Only in-frame clones appear in the TCRdb table, and some are missing; sequencing was by immunoSEQ multiplex PCR. That table supplies the V and J calls and clone size; D and trimming were determined from the DNA. The sample contains about 260,000 clones, 86% of which appear only once. The chain links TRBV2 to TRBJ2-1; D might be TRBD2 (5 bases). The sample comprised peripheral blood. This receptor was identified in a man aged 18 to 35 with active or convalescent COVID-19. CDR3 sequence reads: CASSGFSADEQFF. In DNA form, the CDR3 reads TGTGCCAGCAGCGGGTTTAGCGCGGATGAGCAGTTCTTC.